Shown below are 27 T cell receptor beta chains from a single sample sequenced in a study of T cells after yellow fever vaccination. TCRdb called the 5' RACE reads again in MiXCR, with one record for every CDR3 protein. The sample holds 300,000 to 400,000 distinct CDR3 sequences, approximately 12% seen once. The starting material was CD4+ T cells sorted from PBMCs, obtained 15 days after the yellow fever booster vaccination. These TCRs come from a man aged 18 to 30 who received the YFV17D yellow fever vaccine.

V is TRBV5-8 and J is TRBJ2-3; D gene uncertain. The CDR3 has 17 residues. V dropped 3 bases and J dropped 2 bases, with 19 bases sitting between them. Germline V gives CDR1 SGHTS, CDR2 YDEGEE. CDR3 bases: TGTGCCAGCAGCTCGGGTGACCGGGCGCTTGTCACAGATACGCAGTATTTT. This encodes CASSSGDRALVTDTQYF.

This clonotype was seen a handful of times. The V gene is TRBV5-1, the J gene TRBJ2-2, with D unresolved. Germline values: CDR1 SGHRS, CDR2 YFSETQ. Deletions cut 1 base from V and 2 bases from J, with 12 bases between. The CDR3 is made up of 16 amino acids. The CDR3 spells CASSLFSVFNTGELFF. The CDR3 coding sequence is TGCGCCAGCAGCTTGTTTTCTGTCTTTAACACCGGGGAGCTGTTTTTT.

This clonotype has only a few counts. The V gene is TRBV19, the J gene TRBJ2-1; 10 nucleotides match TRBD2. J was trimmed by 7 bases and V by 9 bases; bases with no gene match: 6. Germline values: CDR1 LNHDA, CDR2 SQIVND (reference sequence). The CDR3 loop spans 13 amino acids. The CDR3 spells CASVAGGGNEQFF. The DNA for the CDR3 is TGTGCCAGCGTAGCGGGGGGCGGTAATGAGCAGTTCTTC. The full variable domain, rest sourced from reference TRBV19 and TRBJ2-1, is DGGITQSPKYLFRKEGQNVTLSCEQNLNHDAMYWYRQDPGQGLRLIYYSQIVNDFQKGDIAEGYSVSREKKESFPLTVTSAQKNPTAFYLCASVAGGGNEQFFGPGTRLTVL.

Of note for this clonotype: Since a much larger clone is just one base distant, this may be a read error. The chain uses TRBV7-2 and TRBJ2-2, with D maybe TRBD1 (6 bases). The germline V gene encodes CDR1 SGHTA and CDR2 FQGNSA. The CDR3 covers 13 residues. CDR3 nucleotides: TGTGCCAGCAGCTTAGACAGGGCCGGGGAGCTGATTTTT. This encodes CASSLDRAGELIF.

V gene TRBV28 combines with J gene TRBJ2-5, with 12 bases fitting TRBD2. The CDR3 runs to 17 residues. Trimming at V came to 5 bases and at J to 5 bases, leaving 12 bases not matched to a gene. The germline gives CDR1 MDHEN, CDR2 SYDVKM. The CDR3 loop reads CASSARTSGVVWETQYF. The CDR3, as DNA: TGTGCCAGCAGTGCCAGGACTAGCGGGGTAGTCTGGGAGACCCAGTACTTC.

The sample holds one count of this clonotype. The rearrangement links TRBV6-2 or TRBV6-3 to TRBJ2-7; D unresolved. CDR1 is MNHEY, CDR2 SVGEGT, per germline. With 4 bases removed from V and 7 bases from J, the gap between germline ends came to 11 bases. The CDR3 is 12 residues long. CDR3: CASSSESREQYF. The CDR3 region has the DNA TGTGCCAGCAGTTCGGAGTCCAGGGAGCAGTACTTC.

This clonotype was observed a handful of times. The chain is built from TRBV3-1 and TRBJ2-1, with no clear D. This CDR3 spans 17 amino acids. V was clipped by 0 bases and J by 6 bases, with 18 bases between them. CDR1 and CDR2 from the germline V gene are LGHDT and YNNKEL (reference sequence). The CDR3 loop reads CASSQDEASAARNEQFF. In nucleotides, the CDR3 is TGTGCCAGCAGCCAAGATGAGGCGAGTGCCGCCCGCAATGAGCAGTTCTTC.

This clonotype was counted many times. The V gene is TRBV29-1, the J gene TRBJ1-1; D might be TRBD1 (6 bases). The CDR3 length is 13 residues. In germline, CDR1 is SQVTM, CDR2 ANQGSEA. V lost 7 bases, J lost 4 bases, and 16 bases lay in between. The CDR3 reads CSAHRDMGTEAFF. The CDR3 DNA sequence: TGCAGCGCGCACAGGGACATGGGCACTGAAGCTTTCTTT.

This clonotype was counted a few times. In nucleotides, the CDR3 is TGTGCCAGCAGCCAAGCAGACGGAACACTCCTCGGTGGGGCCAACGTCCTGACTTTC. Encoded protein: CASSQADGTLLGGANVLTF. J is TRBJ2-6 and V is TRBV4-2; D gene uncertain. Per germline, CDR1 LGHNA and CDR2 YNFKEQ. The CDR3 is made up of 19 amino acids. V shed 1 base and J shed 3 bases, with 19 bases lying between them.

This clonotype was counted between two and nine times. This chain uses TRBV5-1 with TRBJ2-7; 8 bases map to TRBD1. Per germline, CDR1 SGHRS and CDR2 YFSETQ. This CDR3 spans 12 amino acids. V shed 4 bases and J 6 bases; nucleotides not matched to a gene: 3. CDR3 nucleotides: TGCGCCAGCAGCGTCGACAGGGGCGAGCAGTACTTC. This sequence encodes CASSVDRGEQYF. Drawing the rest from reference TRBV5-1 and TRBJ2-7, the complete variable domain is KAGVTQTPRYLIKTRGQQVTLSCSPISGHRSVSWYQQTPGQGLQFLFEYFSETQRNKGNFPGRFSGRQFSNSRSEMNVSTLELGDSALYLCASSVDRGEQYFGPGTRLTVT.

The V gene is TRBV29-1, the J gene TRBJ2-2, with 10 nucleotides matching TRBD1. The germline V gene has CDR1 SQVTM and CDR2 ANQGSEA. Trimming removed 4 bases from V and 7 bases from J; junction bases left unmatched: 9. CDR3 length: 15 amino acids. CDR3: CSVVLWGQGIGELFF. CDR3 DNA sequence: TGCAGCGTTGTTCTTTGGGGACAGGGGATCGGGGAGCTGTTTTTT.

The V gene is TRBV20-1, the J gene TRBJ1-3, with D unresolved. CDR1 is DFQATT, CDR2 SNEGSKA, per germline (reference sequence). Trimming removed 4 bases at V and 0 bases at J, with 7 bases between. The CDR3 extends over 13 amino acids. The CDR3 nucleotides are TGCAGTGCTAAGGCCTTCTCTGGAAACACCATATATTTT. Translating it yields CSAKAFSGNTIYF.

The rearrangement links TRBV13 to TRBJ2-2; D is unresolved. Trimming pared 5 bases from V and 1 base from J, leaving 11 bases between. The CDR3 has 15 residues. The germline CDR1 and CDR2 sequences are PRHDT and FYEKMQ (reference sequence). The DNA for the CDR3 is TGTGCCAGCAGCCGCGGTGGGGAGAACACCGGGGAGCTGTTTTTT. This translates into CASSRGGENTGELFF.

This clonotype occurred a few times. The genes are TRBV12-3 or TRBV12-4 and TRBJ2-5, with 8 nucleotides matching TRBD2. Trimming at V came to 4 bases and at J to 2 bases, leaving 18 bases not matched to a gene. The CDR3 contains 19 residues. CDR3 sequence (DNA): TGTGCCAGCAGTTCCTACCGCGGAGGGGCTAGCGGGTTACAAGAGACCCAGTACTTC. Protein product: CASSSYRGGASGLQETQYF.

V and J are TRBV7-2 and TRBJ1-2; the D is unclear. CDR1 and CDR2 from the germline V gene are SGHTA and FQGNSA. The CDR3 is made up of 13 amino acids. Trimming cost V 1 base and J 4 bases, with 7 bases left between them. The CDR3 is CASSLDGVYGYTF. In DNA, the CDR3 is TGTGCCAGCAGCTTAGACGGCGTCTATGGCTACACCTTC.

This clonotype occurred many times. The chain combines TRBV5-1 with TRBJ2-7, with TRBD2 matching 12 bases. CDR1 is SGHRS, CDR2 YFSETQ, per germline. This CDR3 region has 16 residues. V shed 4 bases and J 6 bases; nucleotides not matched to a gene: 11. DNA of the CDR3: TGCGCCAGCAGCGAGAGGGCTAGCGGGGGGGCCTTCGAGCAGTACTTC. It is translated as CASSERASGGAFEQYF.

In this sample, this clonotype turned up a few times. The chain recombines TRBV20-1 with TRBJ2-3, with 9 bases fitting TRBD2. The length of the CDR3 is 15 residues. V shed 8 bases, J shed 1 base, and the junction held 10 bases outside the gene matches. Germline CDR1 is DFQATT and CDR2 is SNEGSKA (reference sequence). CDR3 coding DNA: TGCAGTTCTTACCAGCGGGGGGCTCGCACAGATACGCAGTATTTT. Translating gives CSSYQRGARTDTQYF.

V usage is TRBV6-2 or TRBV6-3 and J usage is TRBJ2-3; 7 nucleotides match TRBD2. The CDR3 sequence is 13 residues long. CDR1 and CDR2 (germline): MNHEY, SVGEGT. The J segment lost 1 base and the V segment lost 10 bases, leaving 5 bases of the junction unmatched. As DNA, the CDR3 is TGTGCCACCGACCGGGGGGGCACAGATACGCAGTATTTT. Its translation: CATDRGGTDTQYF.

CDR3 loop: CASSLAPTGAANNEQFF. The DNA of the CDR3 is TGCGCCAGCAGCTTGGCCCCCACAGGGGCCGCCAACAATGAGCAGTTCTTC. The rearrangement joins TRBV5-1 to TRBJ2-1; 7 bases align to TRBD1. J gave up 5 bases and V 0 bases, and 11 bases lay outside the gene matches. The CDR3 is 17 amino acids. Germline CDR1 and CDR2: SGHRS and YFSETQ.

This sequence joins TRBV28 and TRBJ1-5; no definite D call. Between the trimmed V and J ends, which lost 10 bases and 2 bases, there was a span of 15 bases. The CDR3 has 14 residues. Germline V lookup: CDR1 MDHEN, CDR2 SYDVKM. Here the CDR3 reads CATTLSGGNQPQHF. Here the CDR3 DNA reads TGTGCCACGACTCTCAGCGGGGGCAATCAGCCCCAGCATTTT.

This clonotype was seen a few times. V usage is TRBV15 and J usage is TRBJ2-7; TRBD1 matches 8 bases. The CDR3 runs to 14 residues. In germline, CDR1 is LNHNV, CDR2 YYDKDF (reference sequence). V lost 5 bases, J lost 9 bases, and 12 bases stayed unmatched. CDR3 DNA: TGTGCCACCAGCGGCCGACAGGGGATGGAGGGGCAGTACTTC. The encoded protein is CATSGRQGMEGQYF.

This clonotype occurred many times. The chain carries TRBV10-3 and TRBJ2-1; the match to TRBD1 covers 11 bases. The CDR3 extends over 14 amino acids. The ends lost 7 bases at V and 9 bases at J; junction bases unmatched: 8. CDR1 and CDR2 (germline): ENHRY, SYGVKD. CDR3 in amino acids: CAIMAGQGVREQFF. CDR3 DNA sequence: TGTGCCATCATGGCGGGACAGGGGGTGCGTGAGCAGTTCTTC.

This clonotype was detected ten times or more. The J gene is TRBJ2-3, the V gene TRBV5-1, with 8 bases aligning to TRBD2. CDR3 length: 13 residues. The V gene's germline CDR1 is SGHRS and CDR2 YFSETQ. After removal of 4 bases from V and 6 bases from J, the junction contained 4 bases not matched to a gene. The CDR3 DNA reads as TGCGCCAGCAGCGCTAGCGGGTCGGATACGCAGTATTTT. Its translation is CASSASGSDTQYF.

This chain uses TRBV20-1 with TRBJ1-4; unclear D gene. This CDR3 spans 15 amino acids. Germline V gene data show CDR1 as DFQATT and CDR2 as SNEGSKA (reference sequence). Deletions cut 6 bases from V and 0 bases from J, with 14 bases between. In nucleotides, the CDR3 is TGCAGTGCAACGAGTCCGCTTGCAACTAATGAAAAACTGTTTTTT. Translating it yields CSATSPLATNEKLFF.

The table lists this clonotype with a few counts. The CDR3 reads CASSTTGLFTGELFF. The DNA of the CDR3 is TGTGCCAGCAGTACGACAGGGCTCTTCACCGGGGAGCTGTTTTTT. The rearrangement joins TRBV12-3 or TRBV12-4 to TRBJ2-2, with TRBD1 matching over 7 bases. There are 15 residues in the CDR3. Unmatched junction bases numbered 7, after V lost 5 bases and J lost 4 bases.

This clonotype was seen only a few times. The CDR3 region has the DNA TGTGCCAGCAGGGCAGGCCGGGTAATCCTCCACTCCTACGAGCAGTACTTC. As protein: CASRAGRVILHSYEQYF. The V and J genes are TRBV28 and TRBJ2-7; D not certain. Germline V gives CDR1 MDHEN, CDR2 SYDVKM. V was pared by 6 bases and J by 0 bases, with 21 bases between. This CDR3 is 17 amino acids long.

The genes are TRBV11-3 and TRBJ2-3; TRBD2 agrees at 7 bases. The V segment lost 5 bases and the J segment 4 bases; nucleotides outside the gene matches: 6. Looked up from germline, CDR1 is SGHNT and CDR2 is YENEEA. The CDR3 spans 14 residues. CDR3 nucleotides: TGTGCCAGCAGCCTCAGCGGGGTGGCAGATACGCAGTATTTT. As protein: CASSLSGVADTQYF.